This TCR beta chain is from a study of T cells expressing NK-cell markers. Study summary: The TCR beta repertoires originated in sorted CD3+CD56+NKG2C+, CD3+CD56+NKG2C- and CD3+CD56-NKG2C+ T cells. Study outcomes and limitations: Nothing established the HCMV specificity of expanded NKG2C+ T cell clones.

As concerns this clonotype: The antigen is not known.

UMIs accompanied the 5'RACE template switching by which TCR beta cDNA was made. TCRdb derives one entry per CDR3 protein from the 5' RACE reads, leaving out DNA. This listing includes 300,000 to 450,000 distinct CDR3 sequences. The receptor was isolated from a man aged 18 to 69 in good health. Sequencing was carried out using blood T cells: a sorted CD56 or NKG2C T cell subset, CD4+ or CD8+ T cells, or bulk PBMC T cells (not recorded which).

Here the CDR3 reads CASLFSGSEQFF. The chain has TRBV2 and TRBJ2-1; no DNA is available, so the TRBD2 call from TCRdb remains unchecked. Germline V gene sequence: CDR1 SNHLY, CDR2 FYNNEI. There are 12 residues in the CDR3.